These T cell receptor beta chains were read from a single sample in a study of control samples from healthy donors and cancer patients. Sequencing used immunoSEQ multiplex PCR; TCRdb keeps in-frame clones, though not all of them. The table records approximately 84,000 clones, about nine tenths of them present only once. Sequencing input: blood. All receptors come from a man aged 25 to 40 in good health. Both conserved end residues are part of each CDR3. The D gene is left open where the match is weak. Clone sizes are given selectively: once, few, many, or a class where the clone is expanded.

len	d_gene	abundance	v_gene	j_gene	CDR3nt	CDR3aa
14	-	-	TRBV10-3	TRBJ1-1	TGTGCCATCAGTGAGTCGACCCTGAACACTGAAGCTTTCTTT	CAISESTLNTEAFF
15	TRBD1	-	TRBV5-4	TRBJ2-7	TGTGCCAGCAGCGGGGCGCGGACAGGGAAATACGAGCAGTACTTC	CASSGARTGKYEQYF
14	-	-	TRBV27	TRBJ2-7	TGTGCCAGCAGTTTATCGGCAGGCACCAACGAGCAGTACTTC	CASSLSAGTNEQYF
15	TRBD2	-	TRBV13	TRBJ2-1	TGTGCCAGCAGCCCGGGGGGTCAGGGCGGCAATGAGCAGTTCTTC	CASSPGGQGGNEQFF
13	-	-	TRBV11-1	TRBJ1-1	TGTGCCAGCAGCTTATACCAGGCGACTGAAGCTTTCTTT	CASSLYQATEAFF
14	-	once	TRBV6-5	TRBJ2-3	TGTGCCAGCAGTCGACTGATGTACACAGATACGCAGTATTTT	CASSRLMYTDTQYF
15	-	-	TRBV6-4	TRBJ2-5	TGTGCCAGTACCTCGACAGGAATAAGCGGAGAGACCCAGTACTTC	CASTSTGISGETQYF
15	TRBD1	-	TRBV16	TRBJ2-7	TGTGCCAGCAACATCGGGGGGACAGGGGTCTACGAGCAGTACTTC	CASNIGGTGVYEQYF
14	-	-	TRBV18	TRBJ2-7	TGTGCCAGCTCACCACCCGCCGGATCCTACGAGCAGTACTTC	CASSPPAGSYEQYF
14	-	once	TRBV5-1	TRBJ2-2	TGCGCCAGCAGCTTGGGCGGTAACACCGGGGAGCTGTTTTTT	CASSLGGNTGELFF
15	-	-	TRBV5-6	TRBJ2-1	TGTGCCAGCAGCTTGCAGTTCTCATCCTACAATGAGCAGTTCTTC	CASSLQFSSYNEQFF
12	-	-	TRBV18	TRBJ2-7	TGTGCCAGCTCCCAAGAGGGCCACGAGCAGTACTTC	CASSQEGHEQYF
17	TRBD2	few	TRBV4-2	TRBJ2-2	TGTGCCAGCAGCCCTTCGGGACTAGCGGGGGACACCGGGGAGCTGTTTTTT	CASSPSGLAGDTGELFF
11	-	-	TRBV6-5	TRBJ2-7	TGTGCCAGCAGTTACCTGGGAGAGCAGTACTTC	CASSYLGEQYF
15	TRBD1	-	TRBV6-1	TRBJ2-7	TGTGCCAGCAGTGAAACCGGGACAGGGGTCTACGAGCAGTACTTC	CASSETGTGVYEQYF
14	-	-	TRBV24-1	TRBJ1-2	TGTGCCACCAGTGATTCGAGGCGGTTCTATGGCTACACCTTC	CATSDSRRFYGYTF
14	TRBD1	-	TRBV7-9	TRBJ1-1	TGTGCCAGCAGCCTCGGACAGGGGAACACTGAAGCTTTCTTT	CASSLGQGNTEAFF
16	-	-	TRBV14	TRBJ1-6	TGTGCCAGCGGTGGGACGGGGAGCTCCTATAATTCACCCCTCCACTTT	CASGGTGSSYNSPLHF
14	-	-	TRBV18	TRBJ2-7	TGTGCCAGCTCACCAGCGATAGACTCCTACGAGCAGTACTTC	CASSPAIDSYEQYF
14	-	-	TRBV7-2	TRBJ2-3	TGTGCCAGCAGCTTAGACAGGGCCCCAGATACGCAGTATTTT	CASSLDRAPDTQYF
17	-	once	TRBV4-1	TRBJ1-4	TGCGCCAGCAGCCTTGGACAGAAACTGGCGACTAATGAAAAACTGTTTTTT	CASSLGQKLATNEKLFF
17	-	-	TRBV14	TRBJ2-5	TGTGCCAGCAGCCGATTGGGCAGGGGTGCGAACCAAGAGACCCAGTACTTC	CASSRLGRGANQETQYF
16	TRBD1	-	TRBV6-6	TRBJ1-3	TGTGCCAGCAGTTACTCGAGTCAGGGGGCGGGAAACACCATATATTTT	CASSYSSQGAGNTIYF
16	TRBD1	-	TRBV24-1	TRBJ2-5	TGTGCCACCAGTGATCCCTCGTCGCCCAGGGGGGAGACCCAGTACTTC	CATSDPSSPRGETQYF
15	-	-	TRBV6-2/TRBV6-3	TRBJ2-1	TGTGCCAGCAACCCCGGTACGATGCTTGCCAATGAGCAGTTCTTC	CASNPGTMLANEQFF
16	TRBD1	-	TRBV5-6	TRBJ1-1	TGTGCCAGCAGCTTAGGGGGCGGGCAGGGGAACACTGAAGCTTTCTTT	CASSLGGGQGNTEAFF
14	-	-	TRBV27	TRBJ2-1	TGTGCCAGCAGTTTAGGCCCGGGCTACAATGAGCAGTTCTTC	CASSLGPGYNEQFF
14	-	-	TRBV6-5	TRBJ2-7	TGTGCCAGCAGAAGGGGGGACATTTACTACGAGCAGTACTTC	CASRRGDIYYEQYF
16	-	-	TRBV4-2	TRBJ2-1	TGTGCCAGCAGCCAGAGTGGAGGGGGAACCTACAATGAGCAGTTCTTC	CASSQSGGGTYNEQFF
17	-	few	TRBV5-1	TRBJ2-2	TGCGCCAGCAGCGCCCCCTCGAAGGGGAAAAACACCGGGGAGCTGTTTTTT	CASSAPSKGKNTGELFF
14	TRBD1	-	TRBV7-9	TRBJ2-3	TGTGCCAGCAGCTCCGGGACAGGGGCCGCTACGCAGTATTTT	CASSSGTGAATQYF
15	TRBD2	-	TRBV7-3	TRBJ2-2	TGTGCCAGCAGCTTAAGCGGGGGAGGGACCGGGGAGCTGTTTTTT	CASSLSGGGTGELFF
12	-	-	TRBV6-2/TRBV6-3	TRBJ2-5	TGTGCCAGCAGTTACCCAACCGAGACCCAGTACTTC	CASSYPTETQYF
14	TRBD1	-	TRBV28	TRBJ1-1	TGTGCCAGCAGTTCCGGGACAGGGTTCACTGAAGCTTTCTTT	CASSSGTGFTEAFF
13	-	once	TRBV18	TRBJ2-7	TGTGCCAGCTCACCGTCCCCGGGCTACGAGCAGTACTTC	CASSPSPGYEQYF
17	TRBD1	-	TRBV6-1	TRBJ1-1	TGTGCCAGCAGTGAATGGGGGACAGCCAAGGGGCCCACTGAAGCTTTCTTT	CASSEWGTAKGPTEAFF
19	-	few	TRBV5-1	TRBJ2-1	TGCGCCAGCAGCCCGCCCTACCTCAGGACGTTAAGAGGTAGCAATGAGCAGTTCTTC	CASSPPYLRTLRGSNEQFF
14	-	-	TRBV28	TRBJ1-3	TGTGCCAGCAGGCCTGGGACCGTCGAAAACACCATATATTTT	CASRPGTVENTIYF
14	-	-	TRBV9	TRBJ1-1	TGTGCCAGCAGCCCCGGGGGGCTTCGGACTGAAGCTTTCTTT	CASSPGGLRTEAFF
16	-	-	TRBV7-3	TRBJ1-2	TGTGCCAGCAGCTCCCAAGGGCCCCCGGGGGCCCATGGCTACACCTTC	CASSSQGPPGAHGYTF
15	TRBD1	-	TRBV3-1/TRBV3-2	TRBJ1-6	TGTGCCAGCAGCCTACGGACAGGGGGCAATTCACCCCTCCACTTT	CASSLRTGGNSPLHF
13	-	-	TRBV5-6	TRBJ2-7	TGTGCCAGCAGCTTGGCCGGGACCATCGAGCAGTACTTC	CASSLAGTIEQYF
12	-	-	TRBV12-3/TRBV12-4	TRBJ1-2	TGTGCCAGCAGCGGGGAGGGGTATGGCTACACCTTC	CASSGEGYGYTF